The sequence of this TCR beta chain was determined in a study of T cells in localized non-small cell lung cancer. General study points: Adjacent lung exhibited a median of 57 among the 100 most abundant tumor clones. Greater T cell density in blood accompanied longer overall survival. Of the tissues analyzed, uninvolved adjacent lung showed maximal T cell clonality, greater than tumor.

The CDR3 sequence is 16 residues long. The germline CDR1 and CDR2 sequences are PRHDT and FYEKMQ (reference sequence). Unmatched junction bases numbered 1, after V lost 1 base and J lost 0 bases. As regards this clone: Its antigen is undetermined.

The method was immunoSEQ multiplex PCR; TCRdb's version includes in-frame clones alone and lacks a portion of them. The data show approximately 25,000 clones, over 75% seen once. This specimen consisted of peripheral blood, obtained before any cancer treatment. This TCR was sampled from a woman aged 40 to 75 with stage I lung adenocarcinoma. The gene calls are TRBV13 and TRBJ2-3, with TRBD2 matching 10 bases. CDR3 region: CASSLALAGSTDTQYF. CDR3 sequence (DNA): TGTGCCAGCAGCTTAGCACTAGCGGGAAGCACAGATACGCAGTATTTT. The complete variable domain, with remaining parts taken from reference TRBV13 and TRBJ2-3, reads AAGVIQSPRHLIKEKRETATLKCYPIPRHDTVYWYQQGPGQDPQFLISFYEKMQSDKGSIPDRFSAQQFSDYHSELNMSSLELGDSALYFCASSLALAGSTDTQYFGPGTRLTVL.